Below, 25 T cell receptor beta chains from the same sample are listed, as sequenced in a study of blood T cell repertoires in COVID-19. Profiled with immunoSEQ multiplex PCR; TCRdb holds only in-frame clones, not every one. Of 200,000 to 300,000 clones in the sample, 70% to 90% were seen once. The sample taken for sequencing was peripheral blood. All receptors come from an older woman with COVID-19, enrolled during active disease.

The V call is TRBV18, the J call TRBJ1-1; D is perhaps TRBD1 (5 bases). The CDR3 length is 15 residues. From germline, CDR1 is KGHSH and CDR2 LQKENI. The V end was cut by 3 bases, the J end by 1 base, with 12 bases between. The CDR3 DNA sequence: TGTGCCAGCTCACCCTTCACAGGCCAGAACACTGAAGCTTTCTTT. Its translation: CASSPFTGQNTEAFF.

J is TRBJ2-1 and V is TRBV6-4; the match to TRBD2 covers 8 bases. This CDR3 is built from 14 residues. J gave up 8 bases and V 6 bases, and 9 bases lay outside the gene matches. Germline assignment: CDR1 MRHNA and CDR2 SNTAGT. CDR3 amino acids: CASSPSGLAHEQFF. CDR3 nucleotides: TGTGCCAGCAGCCCGTCCGGACTAGCCCATGAGCAGTTCTTC.

This clone is a singleton in its sample. The gene calls are TRBV15 and TRBJ2-3, with 7 nucleotides matching TRBD2. CDR1 and CDR2 from the germline V gene are LNHNV and YYDKDF (reference sequence). V was pared by 3 bases and J by 3 bases, with 18 bases of the junction left unmatched. The CDR3 is made up of 19 amino acids. Here the CDR3 reads CATSRKQELGPGGTDTQYF. The DNA for the CDR3 is TGTGCCACCAGCAGGAAACAGGAACTCGGACCGGGGGGTACAGATACGCAGTATTTT.

This chain connects TRBV18 to TRBJ2-3, with TRBD1 matching over 10 bases. The CDR3 spans 17 residues. Germline trimming cut 0 bases from V and 1 base from J; bases unmatched to any gene: 4. In germline, CDR1 is KGHSH, CDR2 LQKENI. In DNA, the CDR3 is TGTGCCAGCTCACCACCGCTTGGGACAGGGGGCACAGATACGCAGTATTTT. Translated: CASSPPLGTGGTDTQYF.

For the CDR3, the DNA is TGTGCCAGCAGCTTAGCCACTAGCGGGAGGTACGAGCAGTACTTC. Translated, it gives CASSLATSGRYEQYF. This chain uses TRBV11-2 with TRBJ2-7; 12 bases line up with TRBD2. CDR1 and CDR2 (germline): SGHAT, FQNNGV. V dropped 1 base and J dropped 4; count of bases not matched to a gene: 2. This CDR3 has 15 amino acids.

The chain joins TRBV29-1 to TRBJ1-2, with 8 bases aligning to TRBD1. Trimming took 7 bases from V and 7 from J; bases not matched to a gene: 11. Germline CDR1 reads SQVTM; CDR2 reads ANQGSEA. The CDR3 loop spans 13 amino acids. CDR3 loop: CSAPTGGLSGYTF. In DNA, the CDR3 is TGCAGCGCCCCAACAGGGGGTTTATCTGGCTACACCTTC.

CDR3 bases: TGTGCCAGTAGGGAAGATAGCGGGAGAGGAGATACGCAGTATTTT. Translation gives CASREDSGRGDTQYF. The genes are TRBV19 and TRBJ2-3, with 9 bases identical to TRBD2. The germline V gene encodes CDR1 LNHDA and CDR2 SQIVND (reference sequence). The CDR3 runs 15 residues. The junction had 9 bases not matched to a gene; V was cut back by 6 bases and J by 5 bases.

This chain joins TRBV5-1 and TRBJ2-3; 9 bases are shared with TRBD2. Losses at the gene ends were 4 bases for V and 0 bases for J; bases not matched to a gene: 3. The germline V gene encodes CDR1 SGHRS and CDR2 YFSETQ. This CDR3 contains 15 residues. CDR3 sequence (DNA): TGCGCCAGCAGCGCTAGCGGGGTTAGCACAGATACGCAGTATTTT. It codes for CASSASGVSTDTQYF. Looking up the rest from reference TRBV5-1 and TRBJ2-3 gives the full variable domain: KAGVTQTPRYLIKTRGQQVTLSCSPISGHRSVSWYQQTPGQGLQFLFEYFSETQRNKGNFPGRFSGRQFSNSRSEMNVSTLELGDSALYLCASSASGVSTDTQYFGPGTRLTVL.

The rearrangement uses TRBV5-1 and TRBJ2-3; weak D call: TRBD1 (5 bases). This CDR3 contains 15 residues. In germline, CDR1 is SGHRS, CDR2 YFSETQ. The germline V and J ends were trimmed by 6 bases and 0 bases, with 14 bases remaining between them. The CDR3 loop reads CASNPRTSSTDTQYF. The CDR3 bases are TGCGCCAGCAACCCCAGGACAAGTAGCACAGATACGCAGTATTTT.

This chain joins TRBV6-6 and TRBJ1-5; D perhaps matches TRBD1 (5 bases). V gave up 5 bases and J gave up 2 bases, with 16 bases separating them. CDR1 MNHNY and CDR2 SVGAGI come from the germline V gene (reference sequence). The CDR3 totals 16 residues. DNA for the CDR3: TGTGCCAGCAGTCCACCGGGACTTAGTGGCAATCAGCCCCAGCATTTT. Its translation: CASSPPGLSGNQPQHF.

This sequence joins TRBV29-1 and TRBJ2-7; TRBD1 might be the D (5 bases). V was trimmed by 0 bases and J by 2 bases, leaving 11 bases between them. Germline assignment: CDR1 SQVTM and CDR2 ANQGSEA. This CDR3 is built from 14 residues. Written as DNA, the CDR3 is TGCAGCGTTGAAGACCCTAAGGGGCCCTACGAGCAGTACTTC. This codes for CSVEDPKGPYEQYF.

The rearrangement links TRBV7-2 to TRBJ2-2; D is unclear. This CDR3 is built from 15 residues. From germline, CDR1 is SGHTA and CDR2 FQGNSA. With 5 bases removed from V and 2 bases from J, the gap between germline ends came to 12 bases. The DNA of the CDR3 is TGTGCCAGCAGCAAAGCCGACACAAACACCGGGGAGCTGTTTTTT. Its protein product is CASSKADTNTGELFF.

The rearrangement links TRBV4-1 to TRBJ2-1; 7 bases match TRBD1. The trim removed 4 bases at V and 4 bases at J, leaving 7 bases unmatched. CDR1 and CDR2 (germline): MGHRA, YSYEKL. The CDR3 consists of 15 residues. CDR3 region: CASSRNRGQYNEQFF. Here the CDR3 DNA reads TGCGCCAGCAGCCGGAACAGGGGACAGTACAATGAGCAGTTCTTC.

This chain uses TRBV27 with TRBJ1-2; weak D call: TRBD1 (6 bases). The length of the CDR3 is 13 residues. The V end lost 2 bases, the J end lost 5 bases, and 9 bases lay between the germline ends. Germline V lookup: CDR1 MNHEY, CDR2 SMNVEV (reference sequence). DNA for the CDR3: TGTGCCAGCAGTTTAGACAGGCTATATGGCTACACCTTC. Translating gives CASSLDRLYGYTF.

As DNA, the CDR3 is TGCGCCAGCAGCTTGGAGTCAGTCACCGGGGAGCTGTTTTTT. Amino acids: CASSLESVTGELFF. This chain joins TRBV5-1 and TRBJ2-2; no firm D call. The CDR3 contains 14 residues. Trimming cost V 0 bases and J 4 bases, with 7 bases left between them. CDR1 and CDR2 (germline): SGHRS, YFSETQ.

The rearrangement uses TRBV6-5 and TRBJ1-1; no reliable D call. The CDR3 is 15 amino acids. The V and J ends lost 7 bases and 3 bases respectively, with 18 bases between them. From germline, CDR1 is MNHEY and CDR2 SVGAGI. This CDR3 is CASTPGFAKDTEAFF. The CDR3 nucleotides are TGTGCCAGCACCCCCGGGTTTGCAAAGGACACTGAAGCTTTCTTT.

This clone is a singleton in its sample. This chain links TRBV11-3 with TRBJ2-7; the D gene is possibly TRBD1 (6 bases). V was cut by 5 bases and J by 5 bases, with 13 bases left in between. The length of the CDR3 is 13 residues. The germline V gene encodes CDR1 SGHNT and CDR2 YENEEA. CDR3 in amino acids: CASSQQGYDEQYF. Here the CDR3 DNA reads TGTGCCAGCAGCCAACAGGGTTATGACGAGCAGTACTTC.

The rearrangement links TRBV30 to TRBJ1-2; D may be TRBD1 (5 bases). Germline V gene data show CDR1 as GTSNPN and CDR2 as SVGIG (reference sequence). Trimming shortened V by 2 bases and J by 8 bases, and 15 bases separated the two germline ends. The CDR3 loop spans 13 amino acids. Here the CDR3 DNA reads TGTGCCTGGAGTACGGAGGGGACGTGGGGCTACACCTTC. Amino acid sequence: CAWSTEGTWGYTF. The variable domain in full, completed from reference TRBV30 and TRBJ1-2, reads SQTIHQWPATLVQPVGSPLSLECTVEGTSNPNLYWYRQAAGRGLQLLFYSVGIGQISSEVPQNLSASRPQDRQFILSSKKLLLSDSGFYLCAWSTEGTWGYTFGSGTRLTVV.

The chain employs TRBV18 and TRBJ1-6; 9 bases align to TRBD1. CDR1 is KGHSH, CDR2 LQKENI, per germline. This CDR3 has 17 residues. Losses at the gene ends were 2 bases for V and 6 bases for J; bases not matched to a gene: 8. The CDR3 DNA follows: TGTGCCAGCTCACCATTACAGGGGGCTCGATCTAATTCACCCCTCCACTTT. Its protein product is CASSPLQGARSNSPLHF.

The gene calls are TRBV5-4 and TRBJ2-2; D may be TRBD1 (6 bases). The germline gives CDR1 SGHNT, CDR2 YYREEE (reference sequence). The CDR3 sequence is 15 residues long. V lost 0 bases to trimming and J lost 5 bases, with 11 bases between them. The CDR3 nucleotides read TGTGCCAGCAGCTTGGGGACAGCGACGACCGGGGAGCTGTTTTTT. Its protein product is CASSLGTATTGELFF.

The chain recombines TRBV20-1 with TRBJ1-6; 8 bases are a match to TRBD1. The germline gives CDR1 DFQATT, CDR2 SNEGSKA (reference sequence). This CDR3 contains 14 residues. With V trimmed by 3 bases and J by 7 bases, 5 bases remained unmatched. CDR3 residues: CSASLQGANSPLHF. Here the CDR3 DNA reads TGCAGTGCTAGTTTGCAGGGGGCGAATTCACCCCTCCACTTT.

J is TRBJ2-3 and V is TRBV2; 9 bases are shared with TRBD1. The CDR3 has 12 amino acids. In germline, CDR1 is SNHLY, CDR2 FYNNEI. With 8 bases clipped from V and 9 bases from J, the junction kept 6 bases outside the gene matches. The CDR3 protein is CASDRGTRTQYF. CDR3 sequence (DNA): TGTGCCAGCGACAGGGGGACGCGCACGCAGTATTTT.

CDR3 in DNA: TGTGCCAGCAGCCTAAGACAGGGGGCGCACGAGCAGTACTTC. It translates to CASSLRQGAHEQYF. This chain uses TRBV7-2 with TRBJ2-7; 10 bases match TRBD1. The CDR3 covers 14 residues. J gave up 5 bases and V 5 bases, and 6 bases lay outside the gene matches. In germline, CDR1 is SGHTA, CDR2 FQGNSA.

V is TRBV19 and J is TRBJ2-2; 16 positions match TRBD2. The germline CDR1 and CDR2 sequences are LNHDA and SQIVND (reference sequence). The CDR3 runs to 15 residues. Germline trimming cut 6 bases from V and 6 bases from J; bases unmatched to any gene: 1. The CDR3 loop is CASRGLAGGSGELFF. CDR3 coding DNA: TGTGCCAGTAGGGGACTAGCGGGAGGGTCCGGGGAGCTGTTTTTT.

This rearrangement joins TRBV19 to TRBJ1-5; a weak D match, TRBD1 (5 bases). Germline values: CDR1 LNHDA, CDR2 SQIVND (reference sequence). The CDR3 is made up of 14 amino acids. The V end was cut by 4 bases, the J end by 2 bases, with 9 bases between. CDR3 loop: CASSRGVGNQPQHF. Here the CDR3 DNA reads TGTGCCAGTAGTAGGGGGGTCGGCAATCAGCCCCAGCATTTT.